The 10 T cell receptor beta chains in this list originate from one sample, sequenced in a study of blood T cells in healthy people across ages. The authors ran a second PCR of 7 to 11 cycles using a sample-barcoded 5' primer and a J-beta primer mix. One entry per CDR3 protein, called by TCRdb with MiXCR from the 5' RACE reads. The repertoire holds about 580,000 distinct CDR3 sequences, less than 60% seen once, with around 25% in the top ten. Sequences were obtained from blood. These receptors were obtained from a man older than 75 in good health.

J is TRBJ1-4 and V is TRBV27; tentatively, D is TRBD1 (6 bases). The germline V gene encodes CDR1 MNHEY and CDR2 SMNVEV (reference sequence). This CDR3 spans 14 amino acids. V was cut by 3 bases and J by 7 bases, with 12 bases left in between. CDR3 sequence (DNA): TGTGCCAGCAGTTTGCAGGGGAGCGGTGAAAAACTGTTTTTT. It translates to CASSLQGSGEKLFF.

J is TRBJ1-1 and V is TRBV4-1, with 10 nucleotides matching TRBD1. Trimming took 0 bases from V and 3 from J; bases not matched to a gene: 4. The CDR3 consists of 16 residues. Per the germline V gene, CDR1 is MGHRA and CDR2 is YSYEKL. The CDR3, as DNA: TGCGCCAGCAGCCAAGAAGGGACAGGGGTTCACACTGAAGCTTTCTTT. As protein: CASSQEGTGVHTEAFF.

Details on this clonotype: One end of the junction does not line up with germline, which may come from a read error. V is TRBV10-3 and J is TRBJ1-2; 9 bases fit TRBD1. Germline CDR1 ENHRY, CDR2 SYGVKD. The CDR3 is 16 residues long. The CDR3 sequence: CAIGETPGQGLRGYTF. CDR3 coding DNA: TGTGCCATCGGTGAGACTCCGGGACAGGGACTCCGGGGCTACACCTTC.

J is TRBJ1-2 and V is TRBV5-1; the D is unclear. This CDR3 has 14 residues. Germline V CDR1 and CDR2: SGHRS, YFSETQ. V lost 3 bases to trimming and J lost 11 bases, with 20 bases between them. CDR3 nucleotide sequence: TGCGCCAGCAGCTCCGAGGCCCAGTCGGTTTGGTACACCTTC. Its protein product is CASSSEAQSVWYTF.

The rearrangement links TRBV9 to TRBJ2-1; a possible D gene is TRBD2 (6 bases). Looked up from germline, CDR1 is SGDLS and CDR2 is YYNGEE. The CDR3 is 15 residues long. V was pared by 2 bases and J by 2 bases, with 11 bases between. Written as DNA, the CDR3 is TGTGCCAGCAGCGTGCGGGGAAAACCCTACAATGAGCAGTTCTTC. Its translation: CASSVRGKPYNEQFF.

The chain has TRBV6-1 and TRBJ2-1, with 8 positions matching TRBD2. CDR3 length: 16 residues. Per germline, CDR1 MNHNS and CDR2 SASEGT. J lost 0 bases, V lost 4 bases, and 5 bases had no gene match. The CDR3 loop reads CASSAPSGSSYNEQFF. The DNA of the CDR3 is TGTGCCAGCAGTGCTCCGAGCGGGAGCTCCTACAATGAGCAGTTCTTC.

The V gene is TRBV7-9, the J gene TRBJ1-3, with a possible D match to TRBD1 (5 bases). This CDR3 is built from 16 residues. The V and J ends lost 3 bases and 3 bases respectively, with 15 bases between them. In germline, CDR1 is SEHNR, CDR2 FQNEAQ (reference sequence). CDR3 nucleotide sequence: TGTGCCAGCAGCTTGCAACAGGCTGCGGGTGGAAACACCATATATTTT. It translates to CASSLQQAAGGNTIYF. The entire variable domain, with the rest obtained from reference TRBV7-9 and TRBJ1-3, is as follows: DTGVSQNPRHKITKRGQNVTFRCDPISEHNRLYWYRQTLGQGPEFLTYFQNEAQLEKSRLLSDRFSAERPKGSFSTLEIQRTEQGDSAMYLCASSLQQAAGGNTIYFGEGSWLTVV.

The table lists this clonotype with a few counts. The chain joins TRBV7-2 to TRBJ2-3; perhaps TRBD2 as D (5 bases). CDR3 length: 14 residues. CDR1 and CDR2 from the germline V gene are SGHTA and FQGNSA. Trimming took off 4 bases at V and 7 bases at J, with 15 bases between the two ends. The CDR3 spells CASSSGIQANTQYF. In DNA form, the CDR3 reads TGTGCCAGCAGCTCCGGGATACAAGCGAATACGCAGTATTTT.

This clonotype has at least ten counts. V and J are TRBV29-1 and TRBJ1-1, with 7 bases matching TRBD1. This CDR3 has 13 amino acids. CDR1 and CDR2 (germline): SQVTM, ANQGSEA. The junction had 8 bases not matched to a gene; V was cut back by 5 bases and J by 5 bases. The CDR3 spells CSVRTGDSTEAFF. The DNA for the CDR3 is TGCAGCGTTCGAACAGGGGATTCAACTGAAGCTTTCTTT.

This clonotype occurred a few times. CDR3 sequence reads: CASRRPGSFEAFF. The CDR3 region has the DNA TGTGCCAGCAGGCGACCGGGGAGTTTCGAAGCTTTCTTT. This sequence joins TRBV12-3 or TRBV12-4 and TRBJ1-1; D unresolved. This CDR3 is 13 amino acids long. V lost 6 bases to trimming and J lost 8 bases, with 16 bases between them.